The 27 T cell receptor beta chains below come from one sample, sequenced in a study of siplizumab effects on memory and regulatory T cells. Repertoires were generated with immunoSEQ multiplex PCR, while TCRdb's copy carries only in-frame clones and drops some. The top ten hold under 0.75% of the sample, which has some 99,000 clones, just over 90% seen once. Specimen: Tregs sorted from blood. The receptors here all came from a human donor in good health.

The chain is built from TRBV6-6 and TRBJ1-5; tentatively, D is TRBD1 (5 bases). CDR1 MNHNY and CDR2 SVGAGI come from the germline V gene (reference sequence). V was trimmed by 2 bases and J by 5 bases, leaving 10 bases between them. The CDR3 spans 14 residues. The CDR3 nucleotides are TGTGCCAGCAGTTACCAACAGGCAGATCAGCCCCAGCATTTT. Its protein is CASSYQQADQPQHF.

This chain connects TRBV7-2 to TRBJ2-3, with 12 bases aligning to TRBD2. This CDR3 has 18 residues. In germline, CDR1 is SGHTA, CDR2 FQGNSA. J was trimmed by 4 bases and V by 4 bases; bases with no gene match: 12. The CDR3 DNA reads TGTGCCAGCAGCTCGGAACGACTAGCGGGAGTTAACGCAGATACGCAGTATTTT. It is translated as CASSSERLAGVNADTQYF.

The chain recombines TRBV2 with TRBJ1-2, with unresolved D. The V and J ends lost 4 bases and 4 bases respectively, with 7 bases between them. There are 12 residues in the CDR3. Per germline, CDR1 SNHLY and CDR2 FYNNEI. In DNA form, the CDR3 reads TGTGCCAGCAGTGGACAACTCTATGGCTACACCTTC. Translation: CASSGQLYGYTF.

V gene TRBV29-1 combines with J gene TRBJ1-5; D uncertain. Deletions cut 6 bases from V and 0 bases from J, with 6 bases between. The CDR3 spans 12 residues. CDR1 and CDR2 from the germline V gene are SQVTM and ANQGSEA. The CDR3 sequence is CSVAFSNQPQHF. The DNA for the CDR3 is TGCAGCGTAGCATTTAGCAATCAGCCCCAGCATTTT.

The chain joins TRBV6-5 to TRBJ2-7, with D possibly being TRBD1 (5 bases). The V end was cut by 5 bases, the J end by 2 bases, with 13 bases between. Germline CDR1 is MNHEY and CDR2 is SVGAGI. The CDR3 has 14 residues. The CDR3 reads CASSISDTTYEQYF. The CDR3 DNA reads as TGTGCCAGCAGTATATCGGACACGACCTACGAGCAGTACTTC.

V usage is TRBV10-3 and J usage is TRBJ1-1; the D is unclear. The V and J ends lost 4 bases and 1 base respectively, with 7 bases between them. Per germline, CDR1 ENHRY and CDR2 SYGVKD. CDR3 length equals 13 residues. DNA of the CDR3: TGTGCCATCAGTGTGGGAGAGAACACTGAAGCTTTCTTT. Its protein is CAISVGENTEAFF.

The V gene is TRBV6-6, the J gene TRBJ2-4; 7 positions agree with TRBD1. CDR3 size: 16 residues. V lost 4 bases to trimming and J lost 2 bases; unmatched junction nucleotides: 8. CDR1 and CDR2 from the germline V gene are MNHNY and SVGAGI (reference sequence). Here the CDR3 DNA reads TGTGCCAGCAGTTCTGGGACAGCCCTAACCAAAAACATTCAGTACTTC. Encoded protein: CASSSGTALTKNIQYF.

This clone was counted only a few times. The chain links TRBV2 to TRBJ2-3, with 8 bases identical to TRBD2. Per the germline V gene, CDR1 is SNHLY and CDR2 is FYNNEI. CDR3 length: 16 residues. Losses at the gene ends were 8 bases for V and 4 bases for J; bases not matched to a gene: 14. Here the CDR3 DNA reads TGTGCCAGCCATCATTCCGGGACTAGATTTTCAGATACGCAGTATTTT. This translates into CASHHSGTRFSDTQYF.

This clone was seen once. This sequence joins TRBV18 and TRBJ1-1; D is uncertain. The CDR3 extends over 14 amino acids. Deletions cut 2 bases from V and 3 bases from J, with 10 bases between. Looked up from germline, CDR1 is KGHSH and CDR2 is LQKENI. Written as DNA, the CDR3 is TGTGCCAGCTCACCAGAGTTTGCGGACACTGAAGCTTTCTTT. Its protein is CASSPEFADTEAFF.

This clone was recorded once. The V and J genes are TRBV6-5 and TRBJ2-7; D unresolved. CDR3 length: 12 residues. CDR1 is MNHEY and CDR2 is SVGAGI in the germline V gene. Trimming removed 8 bases from V and 7 bases from J, with 15 bases in between. CDR3 region: CASGNQRSEQYF. In DNA, the CDR3 is TGTGCCAGCGGAAACCAGAGAAGTGAGCAGTACTTC.

This clone has only one observation. V is TRBV29-1 and J is TRBJ2-3; 9 bases are shared with TRBD1. This CDR3 comprises 14 residues. V gave up 6 bases and J gave up 4 bases; unmatched junction bases: 8. Germline V lookup: CDR1 SQVTM, CDR2 ANQGSEA. The CDR3 sequence is CSVRRDRVADTQYF. Written as DNA, the CDR3 is TGCAGCGTCCGCCGGGACAGGGTTGCAGATACGCAGTATTTT.

The rearrangement uses TRBV5-1 and TRBJ1-5, with a weak D call TRBD1 (6 bases). The germline CDR1 and CDR2 sequences are SGHRS and YFSETQ. Trimming took 4 bases from V and 4 from J, leaving 12 bases between them. This CDR3 is 14 amino acids long. CDR3 protein: CASSTGQLNQPQHF. CDR3 nucleotide sequence: TGCGCCAGCAGCACAGGACAGTTGAATCAGCCCCAGCATTTT. Drawing the rest from reference TRBV5-1 and TRBJ1-5, the complete variable domain is KAGVTQTPRYLIKTRGQQVTLSCSPISGHRSVSWYQQTPGQGLQFLFEYFSETQRNKGNFPGRFSGRQFSNSRSEMNVSTLELGDSALYLCASSTGQLNQPQHFGDGTRLSIL.

The chain carries TRBV2 and TRBJ2-1; 8 bases map to TRBD2. The V segment lost 7 bases and the J segment 8 bases; nucleotides outside the gene matches: 10. Germline CDR1 and CDR2: SNHLY and FYNNEI. The CDR3 has 14 residues. CDR3 in amino acids: CASIAASGFDEQFF. The DNA of the CDR3 is TGTGCCAGCATTGCGGCTAGCGGGTTTGATGAGCAGTTCTTC.

The V gene is TRBV4-1, the J gene TRBJ1-1; possible D gene TRBD1, 5 bases. CDR1 and CDR2 from the germline V gene are MGHRA and YSYEKL. V was clipped by 5 bases and J by 3 bases, with 16 bases between them. The CDR3 is 15 residues long. The CDR3 DNA reads TGCGCCAGCAGCGCCCAGGTCGGGGGGGACACTGAAGCTTTCTTT. It yields the protein CASSAQVGGDTEAFF.

The chain recombines TRBV15 with TRBJ2-1; 9 bases are a match to TRBD1. The CDR3 has 15 residues. Germline V gene sequence: CDR1 LNHNV, CDR2 YYDKDF (reference sequence). V was clipped by 4 bases and J by 2 bases; unmatched bases: 3. The CDR3 sequence: CATSITGGAYNEQFF. The CDR3 DNA follows: TGTGCCACCAGCATTACAGGGGGCGCCTACAATGAGCAGTTCTTC.

The chain uses TRBV6-1 and TRBJ2-1; the D gene is possibly TRBD2 (5 bases). This CDR3 comprises 11 residues. The V end was cut by 5 bases, the J end by 14 bases, with 13 bases between. Looked up from germline, CDR1 is MNHNS and CDR2 is SASEGT. The CDR3 sequence is CASSYNLGEFF. In DNA, the CDR3 is TGTGCCAGCAGTTACAATCTGGGAGAGTTCTTC.

This clone was detected only once. V gene TRBV19 combines with J gene TRBJ2-5, with D unresolved. Trimming took off 3 bases at V and 4 bases at J, with 9 bases between the two ends. CDR1 and CDR2 from the germline V gene are LNHDA and SQIVND (reference sequence). CDR3 length: 13 amino acids. CDR3 nucleotides: TGTGCCAGTAGTATGGTCTATTTAGAGACCCAGTACTTC. Translating it yields CASSMVYLETQYF.

The V and J genes are TRBV15 and TRBJ1-5, with a possible D match to TRBD1 (5 bases). CDR3 length: 14 residues. Trimming shortened V by 4 bases and J by 9 bases, and 16 bases separated the two germline ends. CDR1 is LNHNV, CDR2 YYDKDF, per germline (reference sequence). CDR3 sequence (DNA): TGTGCCACCAGCACCTGGGGGGGTAGTTGGCCCCAGCATTTT. Its translation is CATSTWGGSWPQHF.

This chain joins TRBV11-2 and TRBJ2-1, with D perhaps matching TRBD1 or TRBD2 (5 bases each). Deletions cut 3 bases from V and 13 bases from J, with 16 bases between. The V gene's germline CDR1 is SGHAT and CDR2 FQNNGV. The CDR3 has 13 residues. In DNA form, the CDR3 reads TGTGCCAGCAGCTTCCAGGGTCCGGGGAGCCAGTTCTTC. Encoded protein: CASSFQGPGSQFF. Full variable domain (outside the CDR3, taken from reference TRBV11-2 and TRBJ2-1): EAGVAQSPRYKIIEKRQSVAFWCNPISGHATLYWYQQILGQGPKLLIQFQNNGVVDDSQLPKDRFSAERLKGVDSTLKIQPAKLEDSAVYLCASSFQGPGSQFFGPGTRLTVL.

The V call is TRBV6-5, the J call TRBJ1-2, with 8 bases fitting TRBD1. V shed 5 bases and J 3 bases; nucleotides not matched to a gene: 2. The germline V gene has CDR1 MNHEY and CDR2 SVGAGI. There are 13 residues in the CDR3. For the CDR3, the DNA is TGTGCCAGCAGTGCACAGGGGGACTATGGCTACACCTTC. Its translation: CASSAQGDYGYTF.

The chain recombines TRBV9 with TRBJ2-1; a possible D gene is TRBD2 (6 bases). Trimming removed 3 bases from V and 7 bases from J, with 14 bases in between. Germline CDR1 reads SGDLS; CDR2 reads YYNGEE. CDR3 length: 14 amino acids. CDR3 sequence reads: CASSDRGTSNEQFF. The CDR3 nucleotides read TGTGCCAGCAGCGATCGCGGGACGTCTAATGAGCAGTTCTTC.

This sequence joins TRBV5-1 and TRBJ2-7, with D possibly being TRBD2 (8 bases). The CDR3 is 17 amino acids. Germline V gene lookup returns CDR1 SGHRS and CDR2 YFSETQ. The V end lost 0 bases, the J end lost 1 base, and 17 bases lay between the germline ends. The CDR3 nucleotides read TGCGCCAGCAGCTTGGTGGTAGCGGGACAGCCTTCCTACGAGCAGTACTTC. As protein: CASSLVVAGQPSYEQYF. The complete variable domain, with remaining parts taken from reference TRBV5-1 and TRBJ2-7, reads KAGVTQTPRYLIKTRGQQVTLSCSPISGHRSVSWYQQTPGQGLQFLFEYFSETQRNKGNFPGRFSGRQFSNSRSEMNVSTLELGDSALYLCASSLVVAGQPSYEQYFGPGTRLTVT.

The chain couples TRBV27 to TRBJ2-1, with D hard to call. This CDR3 spans 14 amino acids. Trimming took 3 bases from V and 10 from J, leaving 16 bases between them. Germline CDR1 reads MNHEY; CDR2 reads SMNVEV (reference sequence). The CDR3, as DNA: TGTGCCAGCAGTTTCGTACTGAGGTCGGGCGAGCAGTTCTTC. This sequence encodes CASSFVLRSGEQFF.

The J gene is TRBJ2-3, the V gene TRBV19; no reliable D call. This CDR3 is built from 13 residues. Germline V gene sequence: CDR1 LNHDA, CDR2 SQIVND (reference sequence). Trimming took off 5 bases at V and 0 bases at J, with 6 bases between the two ends. The CDR3 is CASSEWSTDTQYF. In DNA form, the CDR3 reads TGTGCCAGTAGTGAATGGAGCACAGATACGCAGTATTTT.

The rearrangement joins TRBV11-3 to TRBJ2-1; 7 bases are a match to TRBD1. CDR1 and CDR2 from the germline V gene are SGHNT and YENEEA. The CDR3 has 13 amino acids. J was trimmed by 6 bases and V by 3 bases; bases with no gene match: 2. This CDR3 reads CASSLTGSNEQFF. For the CDR3, the DNA is TGTGCCAGCAGCTTGACAGGGTCCAATGAGCAGTTCTTC.

Comment on this clone: The sample contains more than one DNA sequence encoding this CDR3. CDR3 in DNA: TGCGCCAGCAGCTTGGCCGGGACGAACACCGGGGAGCTGTTTTTT. Translating gives CASSLAGTNTGELFF. The chain employs TRBV5-1 and TRBJ2-2, with D maybe TRBD2 (5 bases). Trimming pared 0 bases from V and 0 bases from J, leaving 6 bases between. The CDR3 length is 15 residues. Germline V gene data show CDR1 as SGHRS and CDR2 as YFSETQ.

J is TRBJ2-1 and V is TRBV7-2; 10 bases match TRBD2. J gave up 3 bases and V 5 bases, and 13 bases lay outside the gene matches. The CDR3 runs to 18 residues. Per germline, CDR1 SGHTA and CDR2 FQGNSA. CDR3 in amino acids: CASSRSIGLAGVYNEQFF. Here the CDR3 DNA reads TGTGCCAGCAGCCGAAGTATCGGGCTAGCGGGAGTCTACAATGAGCAGTTCTTC.